Presented here are 20 T cell receptor beta chains from one specimen sequenced in a study of OX40 agonist ivuxolimab in advanced cancers. The repertoire was sequenced with immunoSEQ multiplex PCR; TCRdb's copy has only in-frame clones and lacks some. The sample has about 88,000 clones, about 87% seen once. The starting material was CD4+ or CD8+ T cells sorted from blood, obtained in a trial of the OX40 agonist ivuxolimab. These receptors all stem from an adult with an advanced solid tumor such as melanoma, head and neck, liver or kidney cancer.

This clone was picked up many times. CDR3 nucleotides: TGTGCCAGCAGCTTGGCAGGGGTAGGCTACACCTTC. Residues: CASSLAGVGYTF. The rearrangement uses TRBV11-2 and TRBJ1-2; weak D call: TRBD1 (6 bases). V was pared by 3 bases and J by 8 bases, with 10 bases between. Germline CDR1 reads SGHAT; CDR2 reads FQNNGV. The CDR3 has 12 amino acids.

The chain joins TRBV4-3 to TRBJ2-3; possibly TRBD2 for D (5 bases). CDR3 length equals 15 residues. The V end lost 1 base, the J end lost 3 bases, and 11 bases lay between the germline ends. The germline V gene has CDR1 LGHNA and CDR2 YSLEER. CDR3 in DNA: TGCGCCAGCAGCCAAGGCCCGTCGGGGACAGATACGCAGTATTTT. This codes for CASSQGPSGTDTQYF.

This clone was observed a handful of times. J is TRBJ1-6 and V is TRBV6-6; D is possibly TRBD1 (5 bases). CDR1 and CDR2 (germline): MNHNY, SVGAGI (reference sequence). V gave up 7 bases and J gave up 10 bases, with 17 bases separating them. This CDR3 has 14 amino acids. The CDR3 protein is CASTERGLRSPLHF. CDR3 in DNA: TGTGCCAGCACCGAAAGGGGTTTACGGTCACCCCTCCACTTT.

The gene calls are TRBV7-2 and TRBJ1-1; no definite D call. Trimming left V 3 bases short and J 11 bases short, with 10 bases between. CDR3 length equals 11 residues. Germline CDR1 is SGHTA and CDR2 is FQGNSA. The CDR3 is CASSFGRTAFF. The CDR3 nucleotides read TGTGCCAGCAGCTTTGGACGGACGGCTTTCTTT.

This clone showed up just once. The chain uses TRBV11-2 and TRBJ2-1, with 8 positions matching TRBD2. The length of the CDR3 is 15 residues. The germline CDR1 and CDR2 sequences are SGHAT and FQNNGV. J was trimmed by 6 bases and V by 8 bases; bases with no gene match: 12. The CDR3 here is CASREGLAGFNEQFF. The CDR3 DNA is TGTGCCAGCCGAGAGGGGCTAGCGGGCTTCAATGAGCAGTTCTTC.

As to this clone: Other nucleotide sequences in the sample specify the same CDR3. This rearrangement joins TRBV11-2 to TRBJ1-1, with D possibly matching TRBD1 (5 bases). Germline CDR1 reads SGHAT; CDR2 reads FQNNGV. CDR3 length: 15 amino acids. Trimming took 5 bases from V and 1 from J, leaving 14 bases between them. The CDR3 DNA sequence: TGTGCCAGCAGCCTCCTTACAGGATCGAACACTGAAGCTTTCTTT. The encoded protein is CASSLLTGSNTEAFF. Based on the CDR3 plus reference TRBV11-2 and TRBJ1-1, the full variable domain is EAGVAQSPRYKIIEKRQSVAFWCNPISGHATLYWYQQILGQGPKLLIQFQNNGVVDDSQLPKDRFSAERLKGVDSTLKIQPAKLEDSAVYLCASSLLTGSNTEAFFGQGTRLTVV.

This clone was picked up a small number of times. This chain joins TRBV30 and TRBJ1-6; the match to TRBD1 covers 8 bases. This CDR3 comprises 13 residues. In germline, CDR1 is GTSNPN, CDR2 SVGIG (reference sequence). Losses at the gene ends were 3 bases for V and 10 bases for J; bases not matched to a gene: 5. The DNA for the CDR3 is TGTGCCTGGAGCCAGGGGGCGTTATCACCCCTCCACTTT. It encodes CAWSQGALSPLHF. The variable domain in full, completed from reference TRBV30 and TRBJ1-6, reads SQTIHQWPATLVQPVGSPLSLECTVEGTSNPNLYWYRQAAGRGLQLLFYSVGIGQISSEVPQNLSASRPQDRQFILSSKKLLLSDSGFYLCAWSQGALSPLHFGNGTRLTVT.

This rearrangement joins TRBV7-2 to TRBJ2-1, with 7 nucleotides matching TRBD1. Trimming at V came to 3 bases and at J to 1 base, leaving 0 bases not matched to a gene. The CDR3 totals 14 residues. Germline V lookup: CDR1 SGHTA, CDR2 FQGNSA. CDR3 DNA: TGTGCCAGCAGCTTGGGACAGTCCTACAATGAGCAGTTCTTC. As protein: CASSLGQSYNEQFF.

The chain uses TRBV7-9 and TRBJ1-5, with no clear D. The CDR3 is 14 amino acids. V was cut by 3 bases and J by 5 bases, with 11 bases left in between. Germline V gene sequence: CDR1 SEHNR, CDR2 FQNEAQ (reference sequence). The chain's CDR3 is CASSFNTPDQPQHF. CDR3 bases: TGTGCCAGCAGCTTTAACACCCCGGATCAGCCCCAGCATTTT.

DNA of the CDR3: TGCAGCGTTGCCGGGAATAGCAATCAGCCCCAGCATTTT. This encodes CSVAGNSNQPQHF. V and J are TRBV29-1 and TRBJ1-5; D is ambiguous. There are 13 residues in the CDR3. The germline V and J ends were trimmed by 4 bases and 0 bases, with 7 bases remaining between them. CDR1 and CDR2 from the germline V gene are SQVTM and ANQGSEA.

J is TRBJ1-1 and V is TRBV6-5; 7 nucleotides line up with TRBD1. The CDR3 is 15 residues long. From germline, CDR1 is MNHEY and CDR2 SVGAGI. V lost 5 bases to trimming and J lost 0 bases; unmatched junction nucleotides: 6. The CDR3 loop is CASSRGDRMNTEAFF. The CDR3, as DNA: TGTGCCAGCAGTCGAGGGGACAGAATGAACACTGAAGCTTTCTTT.

V gene TRBV5-4 combines with J gene TRBJ2-7; 8 positions agree with TRBD2. Germline-derived CDR1 and CDR2 are SGHNT and YYREEE (reference sequence). This CDR3 region has 14 residues. Unmatched junction bases numbered 7, after V lost 5 bases and J lost 3 bases. The chain's CDR3 is CASSSSGGRYEQYF. The CDR3 region has the DNA TGTGCCAGCAGTTCCAGCGGGGGCCGCTACGAGCAGTACTTC.

The rearrangement uses TRBV11-3 and TRBJ2-3; possibly TRBD2 for D (5 bases). Germline V CDR1 and CDR2: SGHNT, YENEEA. CDR3 length: 14 residues. Trimming pared 1 base from V and 0 bases from J, leaving 5 bases between. Here the CDR3 DNA reads TGTGCCAGCAGCTTAGGCGGGAGCACAGATACGCAGTATTTT. Translated, it gives CASSLGGSTDTQYF.

This clone was seen a single time. The genes are TRBV2 and TRBJ1-1; D is unclear. With 3 bases removed from V and 3 bases from J, the gap between germline ends came to 14 bases. The CDR3 covers 15 residues. The germline CDR1 and CDR2 sequences are SNHLY and FYNNEI. The CDR3 DNA sequence: TGTGCCAGCAGTGAGGGCTTGACGGGGTACACTGAAGCTTTCTTT. Residues: CASSEGLTGYTEAFF. Full variable domain (missing parts from reference TRBV2 and TRBJ1-1): EPEVTQTPSHQVTQMGQEVILRCVPISNHLYFYWYRQILGQKVEFLVSFYNNEISEKSEIFDDQFSVERPDGSNFTLKIRSTKLEDSAMYFCASSEGLTGYTEAFFGQGTRLTVV.

The chain links TRBV27 to TRBJ2-7; 9 bases fit TRBD2. CDR1 MNHEY and CDR2 SMNVEV come from the germline V gene (reference sequence). The trim removed 2 bases at V and 4 bases at J, leaving 12 bases unmatched. The CDR3 is made up of 17 amino acids. The DNA for the CDR3 is TGTGCCAGCAGTTTAATGTTTAGCGGGAGAGGAAGGTACGAGCAGTACTTC. Translated, it gives CASSLMFSGRGRYEQYF.

The rearrangement links TRBV4-3 to TRBJ1-2; 8 positions agree with TRBD1. Germline V gene data show CDR1 as LGHNA and CDR2 as YSLEER. The CDR3 consists of 16 residues. J gave up 3 bases and V 0 bases, and 6 bases lay outside the gene matches. In nucleotides, the CDR3 is TGCGCCAGCAGCCAAGATGGCCAGGGGGCGTACTATGGCTACACCTTC. Its protein is CASSQDGQGAYYGYTF.

The gene calls are TRBV30 and TRBJ1-3, with unresolved D. V lost 0 bases and J 1 base, leaving 13 bases between the germline ends. The germline gives CDR1 GTSNPN, CDR2 SVGIG (reference sequence). The CDR3 is 16 residues long. CDR3 sequence reads: CAWSVPWAGSGNTIYF. Written as DNA, the CDR3 is TGTGCCTGGAGTGTCCCCTGGGCGGGTTCTGGAAACACCATATATTTT.

The chain uses TRBV27 and TRBJ2-3, with unresolved D. This CDR3 has 13 residues. The V gene's germline CDR1 is MNHEY and CDR2 SMNVEV (reference sequence). Trimming pared 6 bases from V and 2 bases from J, leaving 9 bases between. The CDR3 bases are TGTGCCAGCAGCCGACAATACACAGATACGCAGTATTTT. Its protein is CASSRQYTDTQYF.

This clone was seen once. The chain uses TRBV2 and TRBJ2-7; a possible D gene is TRBD1 (5 bases). Trimming pared 4 bases from V and 7 bases from J, leaving 14 bases between. Germline V lookup: CDR1 SNHLY, CDR2 FYNNEI. There are 13 residues in the CDR3. The CDR3 region is CASSGTTRGEQYF. DNA of the CDR3: TGTGCCAGCAGTGGGACAACCAGAGGTGAGCAGTACTTC. Full variable domain (missing parts from reference TRBV2 and TRBJ2-7): EPEVTQTPSHQVTQMGQEVILRCVPISNHLYFYWYRQILGQKVEFLVSFYNNEISEKSEIFDDQFSVERPDGSNFTLKIRSTKLEDSAMYFCASSGTTRGEQYFGPGTRLTVT.

The J gene is TRBJ1-6, the V gene TRBV6-1; TRBD1 matches 8 bases. Trimming cost V 6 bases and J 7 bases; bases outside gene matches: 5. Germline loops: CDR1 MNHNS, CDR2 SASEGT. There are 14 residues in the CDR3. The CDR3 spells CASSRTGQNSPLHF. The DNA for the CDR3 is TGTGCCAGCAGCAGGACAGGGCAGAATTCACCCCTCCACTTT.